This T cell receptor beta chain was recovered during a study of Graves' ophthalmopathy and Graves' hyperthyroidism. On the study more broadly: Hyperthyroidism was considered stable when no ophthalmopathy appeared within 18 months of follow-up.

Scientists amplified the TCR beta CDR3 regions from RNA transcripts. HTBI primers primed a first-round RT-PCR, and a second-round multiplex PCR followed. TCRdb ran MiXCR on the multiplex PCR reads and lists one entry per CDR3 protein. The sample shows some 1.1 million distinct CDR3 sequences, about two fifths of them seen only once. This clonotype appeared a few times. The CDR3 runs 12 residues. J was trimmed by 6 bases and V by 8 bases; bases with no gene match: 7. CDR1 is GTSNPN, CDR2 SVGIG, per germline (reference sequence). The sample was peripheral blood or thyroid tissue (not recorded which). The receptor's source is an adult man with Graves' hyperthyroidism. The chain employs TRBV30 and TRBJ1-1; 9 positions match TRBD1. CDR3 DNA: TGTGCCGGACATCGACAGGGGGCTGAAGCTTTCTTT. It encodes CAGHRQGAEAFF.